The rows below give T cell receptor beta chains drawn from one sample of a study of blood T cell repertoires in COVID-19. The assay was immunoSEQ multiplex PCR, and TCRdb's table has in-frame clones only and misses some. This table holds about 180,000 clones, over 75% found once. The source material was peripheral blood. The source is a woman older than 75 with acute or convalescent COVID-19. Each CDR3 is given with its conserved first and last residue. The order of the fields is J gene, CDR3 length, D gene, V gene, clone size, CDR3 DNA, CDR3 protein. The D gene is left open where the match is weak. The size entry is marked missing in some rows and otherwise reads once, few, many or a size class.

>TRBJ1-4|15|NA|TRBV4-3|NA
TGCGCCAGCAGCCAAGTGGGGACTGGACGTGAAAAACTGTTTTTT
CASSQVGTGREKLFF
>TRBJ2-5|11|NA|TRBV6-5|NA
TGTGCCAGCAGGGCTCTAGAGACCCAGTACTTC
CASRALETQYF
>TRBJ1-4|13|NA|TRBV27|NA
TGTGCCAGCCGCGAAGGGGCTGGTGAAAAACTGTTTTTT
CASREGAGEKLFF
>TRBJ2-3|14|NA|TRBV14|NA
TGTGCCAGCAGCCAAGATCGAAAGGGGGATACGCAGTATTTT
CASSQDRKGDTQYF
>TRBJ2-5|15|TRBD2|TRBV5-1|NA
TGCGCCAGCAGCTTGGAGGGACTAGCGCGAGAGACCCAGTACTTC
CASSLEGLARETQYF
>TRBJ1-5|14|TRBD1|TRBV10-3|NA
TGTGCCATCAGCCCGGGACAGGGCAATCAGCCCCAGCATTTT
CAISPGQGNQPQHF
>TRBJ1-5|14|NA|TRBV21-1|NA
TGTGCCAGCGGAGGGCCTGACTGGGATCAGCCCCAGCATTTT
CASGGPDWDQPQHF
>TRBJ2-7|16|TRBD2|TRBV7-2|NA
TGTGCCAGCAGCCCGCCCTCGGGACTAGTATCTTACGAGCAGTACTTC
CASSPPSGLVSYEQYF
>TRBJ2-3|17|TRBD2|TRBV5-1|NA
TGCGCCAGCAGCTTGGCCGCGAGCGGGAGCTACTTCGATACGCAGTATTTT
CASSLAASGSYFDTQYF
>TRBJ2-7|14|TRBD1|TRBV7-9|NA
TGTGCCAGCAGCTCCACAGGGGCCTCCTACGAGCAGTACTTC
CASSSTGASYEQYF
>TRBJ2-1|14|NA|TRBV19|NA
TGTGCCAGTAGTATCCCGGGAGCATCAAATGAGCAGTTCTTC
CASSIPGASNEQFF
>TRBJ2-3|14|TRBD2|TRBV7-9|NA
TGTGCCAGCAGGCTAGCGGGAGGAAAGGATACGCAGTATTTT
CASRLAGGKDTQYF
>TRBJ1-5|13|NA|TRBV18|NA
TGTGCCAGCTCACCGGAGGGAGGTCAGCCCCAGCATTTT
CASSPEGGQPQHF
>TRBJ1-5|15|TRBD1|TRBV24-1|once
TGTGCCACCAGTGAGGCCGGGACAGGGGGCCAGCCCCAGCATTTT
CATSEAGTGGQPQHF
>TRBJ1-1|15|NA|TRBV9|NA
TGTGCCAGCAGCGGGGTCGGGGGGAGCGGCACTGAAGCTTTCTTT
CASSGVGGSGTEAFF
>TRBJ2-1|17|TRBD2|TRBV15|NA
TGTGCCACCAGCCGAGGGACTAGCGGGGGAGATTACAATGAGCAGTTCTTC
CATSRGTSGGDYNEQFF
>TRBJ1-2|14|NA|TRBV6-2/TRBV6-3|NA
TGTGCCAGCAGTTACTCGGCAGGACCTAGCGGCTACACCTTC
CASSYSAGPSGYTF
>TRBJ1-5|14|NA|TRBV19|NA
TGTGCCAGTGCAAGAACAGGGAACAATCAGCCCCAGCATTTT
CASARTGNNQPQHF
>TRBJ1-5|14|NA|TRBV25-1|NA
TGTGCCAGCAGTGAACCCGGAGCCAATCAGCCCCAGCATTTT
CASSEPGANQPQHF
>TRBJ2-1|14|TRBD2|TRBV5-6|NA
TGTGCCAGCAGCTTGGCCGGGAGGGTCCATGAGCAGTTCTTC
CASSLAGRVHEQFF
>TRBJ1-5|16|NA|TRBV10-3|NA
TGTGCCATCAGTGAGTCATATGCCTATAGCAATCAGCCCCAGCATTTT
CAISESYAYSNQPQHF
>TRBJ2-1|15|NA|TRBV7-9|once
TGTGCCAGCAGTCCCCGAGGGCTACTTTACAATGAGCAGTTCTTC
CASSPRGLLYNEQFF